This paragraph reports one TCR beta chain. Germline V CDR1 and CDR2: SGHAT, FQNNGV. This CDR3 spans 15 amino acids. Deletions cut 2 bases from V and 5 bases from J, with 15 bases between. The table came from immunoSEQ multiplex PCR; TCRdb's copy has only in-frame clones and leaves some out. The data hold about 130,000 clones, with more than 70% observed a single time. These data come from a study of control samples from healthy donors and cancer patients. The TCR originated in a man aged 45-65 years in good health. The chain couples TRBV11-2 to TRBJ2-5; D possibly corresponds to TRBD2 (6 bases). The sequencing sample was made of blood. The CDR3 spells CASSLSGGEEETQYF. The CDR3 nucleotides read TGTGCCAGCAGCTTAAGTGGAGGGGAGGAGGAGACCCAGTACTTC.